The following is a T cell receptor (beta chain) sequence with its context. Its antigen remains unidentified. Between the trimmed V and J ends, which lost 5 bases and 4 bases, there was a span of 12 bases. The germline gives CDR1 LNHDA, CDR2 SQIVND (reference sequence). The CDR3 has 14 residues. Profiling relied on immunoSEQ multiplex PCR, and the TCRdb table lists in-frame clones only, not all of them. This sample has about 120,000 clones, with about nine tenths found just once. Some second doses came at about 4 weeks and others at about 12 weeks; these were pooled. The data originate from a study of T cell responses to AZD1222 COVID-19 vaccine. Notes on the study in general: Clonal diversity was possibly underestimated, and the donors were mostly white British, with more females. Repertoire samples came only from after the peak T cell response.

The genes are TRBV19 and TRBJ1-5; no firm D call. Specimen: peripheral blood, collected 28 days after the second AZD1222 dose. This TCR derives from an adult who received the AZD1222 COVID-19 vaccine. The CDR3 sequence is CASSSGFSNQPQHF. In nucleotides, the CDR3 is TGTGCCAGTAGTTCGGGGTTCAGTAATCAGCCCCAGCATTTT.